These 25 T cell receptor beta chains originate from one sample sequenced in a study of blood T cell repertoires in COVID-19 (dated by TCRdb to the early 2020s). Library prep was done by the immunoSEQ multiplex PCR assay. Here the immuneACCESS table is served through TCRdb, limited to in-frame sequences with V and J called. Missing clones are a known gap in these copies; in checked studies unresolved V genes cover under half, and the rest lacks a known reason. Recorded for this sample are about 210,000 clones; about 76% of them occurred a single time. The ten largest make up 8% to 9.5% of the sample. Source material: PBMCs or T cells enriched from blood (not recorded which). Receptors originate from a woman aged 45-65 years with acute COVID-19.

The chain joins TRBV5-4 to TRBJ2-7; D is unclear. The V end lost 1 base, the J end lost 5 bases, and 10 bases lay between the germline ends. Germline CDR1 and CDR2: SGHNT and YYREEE (reference sequence). The CDR3 runs 13 residues. The CDR3 bases are TGTGCCAGCAGCTTGCCAGGATACCACGAGCAGTACTTC. This sequence encodes CASSLPGYHEQYF.

This chain connects TRBV4-3 to TRBJ1-2, with 9 bases aligning to TRBD1. The trim removed 2 bases at V and 4 bases at J, leaving 5 bases unmatched. Per germline, CDR1 LGHNA and CDR2 YSLEER. The CDR3 covers 15 residues. The CDR3, as DNA: TGCGCCAGCAGCCAAACTTCGGACAGGGGCTATGGCTACACCTTC. Translation: CASSQTSDRGYGYTF.

V and J are TRBV29-1 and TRBJ1-5; D gene unclear. The germline V gene encodes CDR1 SQVTM and CDR2 ANQGSEA. V lost 4 bases to trimming and J lost 0 bases, with 7 bases between them. The CDR3 extends over 13 amino acids. CDR3 sequence: CSVGTSSNQPQHF. For the CDR3, the DNA is TGCAGCGTTGGGACTAGTAGCAATCAGCCCCAGCATTTT.

This clone was seen a single time. The chain is built from TRBV7-9 and TRBJ2-3; TRBD2 is a possible D gene (5 bases). CDR3 length: 13 residues. V lost 4 bases, J lost 10 bases, and 15 bases lay in between. Germline values: CDR1 SEHNR, CDR2 FQNEAQ (reference sequence). CDR3 protein: CASSSWEKIAQYF. In DNA, the CDR3 is TGTGCCAGCAGCTCCTGGGAGAAAATCGCGCAGTATTTT.

The V call is TRBV4-3, the J call TRBJ2-7, with TRBD1 matching over 10 bases. The CDR3 sequence is 15 residues long. J lost 4 bases, V lost 1 base, and 4 bases had no gene match. Germline V lookup: CDR1 LGHNA, CDR2 YSLEER. CDR3 in amino acids: CASSQAGTGVYEQYF. For the CDR3, the DNA is TGCGCCAGCAGCCAAGCAGGGACAGGGGTTTACGAGCAGTACTTC.

The V gene is TRBV19, the J gene TRBJ2-7, with TRBD1 matching over 10 bases. The CDR3 has 16 amino acids. CDR1 LNHDA and CDR2 SQIVND come from the germline V gene (reference sequence). The ends lost 4 bases at V and 1 base at J; junction bases unmatched: 7. In DNA form, the CDR3 reads TGTGCCAGTAGTACCACGACAGGGGGCCCATCCTACGAGCAGTACTTC. Translation: CASSTTTGGPSYEQYF. Full variable domain (rest looked up from reference TRBV19 and TRBJ2-7): DGGITQSPKYLFRKEGQNVTLSCEQNLNHDAMYWYRQDPGQGLRLIYYSQIVNDFQKGDIAEGYSVSREKKESFPLTVTSAQKNPTAFYLCASSTTTGGPSYEQYFGPGTRLTVT.

This rearrangement joins TRBV15 to TRBJ2-7; 10 bases align to TRBD1. Germline CDR1 LNHNV, CDR2 YYDKDF (reference sequence). CDR3 length equals 17 residues. Trimming removed 3 bases from V and 0 bases from J; junction bases left unmatched: 8. CDR3 coding DNA: TGTGCCACCAGCAGGAGAAGCGGGACAGGGGTCTCCTACGAGCAGTACTTC. Translated: CATSRRSGTGVSYEQYF.

V usage is TRBV7-2 and J usage is TRBJ1-4; D uncertain. V was clipped by 4 bases and J by 0 bases, with 9 bases between them. This CDR3 has 15 residues. The germline V gene has CDR1 SGHTA and CDR2 FQGNSA. The CDR3 DNA follows: TGTGCCAGCAGCTCCTCGTTTACAACTAATGAAAAACTGTTTTTT. This gives the protein CASSSSFTTNEKLFF.

The CDR3 DNA reads TGTGCCAGCAGCCTGCCCTGGACAGGGGGAACTTCCACTGAAGCTTTCTTT. It specifies CASSLPWTGGTSTEAFF. V usage is TRBV28 and J usage is TRBJ1-1, with 10 bases that match TRBD1. The V segment lost 6 bases and the J segment 4 bases; nucleotides outside the gene matches: 14. The germline V gene has CDR1 MDHEN and CDR2 SYDVKM. This CDR3 region has 17 residues.

This clone was picked up one time. The chain is built from TRBV18 and TRBJ2-2; 8 positions agree with TRBD1. V shed 4 bases and J 3 bases; nucleotides not matched to a gene: 4. The CDR3 extends over 15 amino acids. Germline V gene lookup returns CDR1 KGHSH and CDR2 LQKENI. CDR3 region: CASSRQGKDTGELFF. As DNA, the CDR3 is TGTGCCAGCTCACGACAGGGGAAGGACACCGGGGAGCTGTTTTTT.

This clone was seen ten or more times. Written as DNA, the CDR3 is TGTGCCAGCAGTCCCCGACAGGGCGTCACTGAAGCTTTCTTT. This translates into CASSPRQGVTEAFF. The chain uses TRBV27 and TRBJ1-1; 7 positions agree with TRBD1. With V trimmed by 5 bases and J by 4 bases, 7 bases remained unmatched. CDR3 length: 14 amino acids. Germline lookup yields CDR1 MNHEY and CDR2 SMNVEV (reference sequence).

The rearrangement uses TRBV20-1 and TRBJ1-5; the D gene is possibly TRBD1 (6 bases). CDR1 is DFQATT, CDR2 SNEGSKA, per germline (reference sequence). Trimming removed 3 bases from V and 6 bases from J, with 24 bases in between. The CDR3 contains 17 residues. In nucleotides, the CDR3 is TGCAGTGCTAGTCCTAGGGGTGAAGTACAGGGCCCTCAGCCCCAGCATTTT. Its translation: CSASPRGEVQGPQPQHF.

The chain links TRBV13 to TRBJ2-3, with a tentative D call TRBD1 (5 bases). The length of the CDR3 is 14 residues. Between the trimmed V and J ends, which lost 5 bases and 1 base, there was a span of 10 bases. Germline CDR1 reads PRHDT; CDR2 reads FYEKMQ (reference sequence). The CDR3 nucleotides are TGTGCCAGCAGCGCCGACAGCCGCACAGATACGCAGTATTTT. It is translated as CASSADSRTDTQYF.

This sequence joins TRBV5-8 and TRBJ1-2; D remains unclear. V was pared by 0 bases and J by 8 bases, with 11 bases between. CDR3 size: 13 residues. Germline values: CDR1 SGHTS, CDR2 YDEGEE. In DNA, the CDR3 is TGTGCCAGCAGCTTGGGAGGCAGTAGGGGCTACACCTTC. It codes for CASSLGGSRGYTF.

This sequence joins TRBV30 and TRBJ2-1; TRBD2 agrees at 10 bases. With 2 bases clipped from V and 9 bases from J, the junction kept 7 bases outside the gene matches. The CDR3 contains 14 residues. Germline CDR1 and CDR2: GTSNPN and SVGIG (reference sequence). The CDR3 DNA follows: TGTGCCTGGAGTTCCCTAGCGGGAGTGCCTGAGCAGTTCTTC. Amino acid sequence: CAWSSLAGVPEQFF.

V is TRBV18 and J is TRBJ1-1; TRBD1 agrees at 10 bases. CDR3 length: 17 amino acids. Germline V gives CDR1 KGHSH, CDR2 LQKENI. The junction had 9 bases not matched to a gene; V was cut back by 4 bases and J by 1 base. As DNA, the CDR3 is TGTGCCAGCTCACGTACTCGACAGGGGGCAGGGAACACTGAAGCTTTCTTT. Translation: CASSRTRQGAGNTEAFF.

This sequence joins TRBV19 and TRBJ1-5, with 9 bases that match TRBD1. The CDR3 loop spans 17 amino acids. Germline CDR1 reads LNHDA; CDR2 reads SQIVND (reference sequence). The V and J ends lost 1 base and 15 bases, in that order; junction bases with no gene match: 19. CDR3 loop: CASSIVRPGQGPSNSHF. CDR3 DNA sequence: TGTGCCAGTAGTATAGTCCGCCCGGGACAGGGCCCCAGTAATTCGCATTTT. The full variable domain, with the rest looked up from reference TRBV19 and TRBJ1-5, is DGGITQSPKYLFRKEGQNVTLSCEQNLNHDAMYWYRQDPGQGLRLIYYSQIVNDFQKGDIAEGYSVSREKKESFPLTVTSAQKNPTAFYLCASSIVRPGQGPSNSHFGDGTRLSIL.

CDR3 DNA: TGTGCCAGTTCCGGGACTAGCGCTTCCTACGAGCAGTACTTC. Translating it yields CASSGTSASYEQYF. V gene TRBV18 combines with J gene TRBJ2-7; 10 bases fit TRBD2. The CDR3 has 14 amino acids. V shed 9 bases, J shed 1 base, and the junction held 6 bases outside the gene matches. Germline V lookup: CDR1 KGHSH, CDR2 LQKENI.

This chain connects TRBV3-1 (or the pseudogene TRBV3-2) to TRBJ1-2; D perhaps matches TRBD1 (5 bases). The CDR3 consists of 14 residues. Looked up from germline, CDR1 is LGHDT and CDR2 is YNNKEL (reference sequence). Trimming took off 4 bases at V and 4 bases at J, with 13 bases between the two ends. The CDR3 DNA sequence: TGTGCCAGCAGCCCCCTGGGGCAGACCTATGGCTACACCTTC. Residues: CASSPLGQTYGYTF.

The chain has TRBV6-5 and TRBJ2-1; maybe TRBD2 (5 bases). Germline CDR1 is MNHEY and CDR2 is SVGAGI. V gave up 3 bases and J gave up 10 bases, with 13 bases separating them. The CDR3 extends over 13 amino acids. DNA of the CDR3: TGTGCCAGCAGTTATAGCGCCGGGTGGGAGCAGTTCTTC. Its protein is CASSYSAGWEQFF.

The chain links TRBV6-6 to TRBJ1-5, with 7 bases fitting TRBD1. The CDR3 runs to 13 residues. CDR1 and CDR2 (germline): MNHNY, SVGAGI (reference sequence). V was clipped by 2 bases and J by 12 bases; unmatched bases: 7. CDR3 bases: TGTGCCAGCAGTTACAAGGCCGCAGGGGGCCAGCATTTT. It specifies CASSYKAAGGQHF.

This clone was counted once. The chain couples TRBV3-1 (or the pseudogene TRBV3-2) to TRBJ2-3; TRBD2 matches at 7 bases. V lost 4 bases and J lost 0; bases outside the gene matches: 7. Germline V gives CDR1 LGHDT, CDR2 YNNKEL (reference sequence). This CDR3 contains 16 residues. The CDR3 spells CASSLWGEGSTDTQYF. As DNA, the CDR3 is TGTGCCAGCAGCCTTTGGGGGGAGGGGAGCACAGATACGCAGTATTTT.

The gene calls are TRBV5-1 and TRBJ1-1, with D maybe TRBD1 (6 bases). This CDR3 spans 12 amino acids. Germline CDR1 SGHRS, CDR2 YFSETQ. V was clipped by 3 bases and J by 5 bases, with 8 bases between them. CDR3 sequence reads: CASSSQGTEAFF. Written as DNA, the CDR3 is TGCGCCAGCAGCTCACAGGGTACTGAAGCTTTCTTT.

This clone has just a few counts. This chain uses TRBV7-9 with TRBJ1-4; D is uncertain. Germline V CDR1 and CDR2: SEHNR, FQNEAQ (reference sequence). This CDR3 region has 16 residues. V was clipped by 1 base and J by 4 bases, with 13 bases between them. For the CDR3, the DNA is TGTGCCAGCAGCTTAGATTCGCCAGGCATTAATGAAAAACTGTTTTTT. Encoded protein: CASSLDSPGINEKLFF.

The rearrangement links TRBV6-5 to TRBJ1-1; the D gene is possibly TRBD1 (6 bases). Germline assignment: CDR1 MNHEY and CDR2 SVGAGI. The ends were cut back, 6 bases at V and 4 bases at J, with 18 bases in the middle. This CDR3 region has 15 residues. The CDR3: CASSQARGSATEAFF. CDR3 nucleotide sequence: TGTGCCAGCAGCCAAGCCAGGGGTAGTGCCACTGAAGCTTTCTTT.